One and the same sample provided the 22 T cell receptor beta chains below, sequenced in a study of T cells in Graves' hyperthyroidism and ophthalmopathy. RNA transcripts gave rise to amplified TCR beta CDR3 regions. The TCR CDR3 first-round RT-PCR relied on the HTBI primer set. TCRdb recomputed calls from the multiplex PCR reads with MiXCR, one row per CDR3 protein. The table lists fewer than 450,000 distinct CDR3 sequences, about 18% of them singletons, with 30% to 40% in the top ten. The sequenced material came from blood. The receptor set was obtained from a woman under 40 with Graves' hyperthyroidism that later progressed to Graves' ophthalmopathy.

Concerning this clonotype itself: It may be a read error: a sequence one base away is much more abundant. This rearrangement joins TRBV6-1 to TRBJ2-3; 12 bases map to TRBD2. The J segment lost 5 bases and the V segment lost 2 bases, leaving 5 bases of the junction unmatched. The V gene's germline CDR1 is MNHNS and CDR2 SASEGT. This CDR3 region has 16 residues. For the CDR3, the DNA is TGTGCCAGCAGTGAACTAGCGGGGGGGCAGGGAGATACGCAGTATTTT. Its translation is CASSELAGGQGDTQYF.

This clonotype showed up many times. The rearrangement links TRBV2 to TRBJ2-4, with TRBD1 identical over 7 bases. The CDR3 consists of 14 residues. Germline-derived CDR1 and CDR2 are SNHLY and FYNNEI. With 5 bases clipped from V and 5 bases from J, the junction kept 6 bases outside the gene matches. CDR3 region: CASSSRQGENIQYF. The CDR3 DNA reads as TGTGCCAGCAGTTCCCGACAGGGTGAAAACATTCAGTACTTC.

This clonotype was counted at least ten times. The genes are TRBV13 and TRBJ1-4; no clear D gene. Per germline, CDR1 PRHDT and CDR2 FYEKMQ (reference sequence). The CDR3 is 15 amino acids. V was clipped by 1 base and J by 5 bases, with 11 bases between them. In nucleotides, the CDR3 is TGTGCCAGCAGCTTAGCCTCCGGCGGGAATGAAAAACTGTTTTTT. It encodes CASSLASGGNEKLFF.

A remark on this clonotype: Relative to the germline gene, one junction end is altered; a read error may explain this. This rearrangement joins TRBV7-8 to TRBJ1-5; 7 bases are shared with TRBD1. Germline lookup yields CDR1 SGHVS and CDR2 FQNEAQ. This CDR3 contains 14 residues. Written as DNA, the CDR3 is TGTGCCAGCAGTCGCCCAGGGGGGCGTCAGCCCCTGCATTTT. Translating gives CASSRPGGRQPLHF. The full variable domain, completed using reference TRBV7-8 and TRBJ1-5, is GAGVSQSPRYKVAKRGQDVALRCDPISGHVSLFWYQQALGQGPEFLTYFQNEAQLDKSGLPSDRFFAERPEGSVSTLKIQRTQQEDSAVYLCASSRPGGRQPLHFGDGTRLSIL.

This clonotype was counted a few times. The chain combines TRBV19 with TRBJ2-2; 8 bases align to TRBD1. Trimming at V came to 2 bases and at J to 6 bases, leaving 2 bases not matched to a gene. In germline, CDR1 is LNHDA, CDR2 SQIVND (reference sequence). The CDR3 is 14 amino acids. The CDR3 sequence is CASSITGGAGELFF. The CDR3 nucleotides are TGTGCCAGTAGTATAACAGGGGGTGCCGGGGAGCTGTTTTTT.

This clonotype was detected a few times. The chain recombines TRBV29-1 with TRBJ2-5, with D tentatively TRBD1 (5 bases). The CDR3 length is 15 residues. V was trimmed by 2 bases and J by 1 base, leaving 14 bases between them. CDR1 and CDR2 (germline): SQVTM, ANQGSEA. CDR3 region: CSVELWGNGQETQYF. CDR3 coding DNA: TGCAGCGTTGAACTTTGGGGCAACGGCCAAGAGACCCAGTACTTC.

About this clonotype: A much larger clone sits a single nucleotide away, making a read error possible. The chain combines TRBV6-1 with TRBJ2-5, with TRBD1 matching over 8 bases. Germline-derived CDR1 and CDR2 are MNHNS and SASEGT. The CDR3 runs to 13 residues. This CDR3 reads CASRQDRGETQHF. The CDR3 DNA reads as TGTGCCAGCAGACAAGACAGGGGCGAGACCCAGCACTTC.

This clonotype was detected only a few times. J is TRBJ2-7 and V is TRBV4-1; D gene unclear. CDR1 and CDR2 (germline): MGHRA, YSYEKL. This CDR3 has 13 residues. V lost 6 bases, J lost 3 bases, and 12 bases lay in between. CDR3 nucleotides: TGCGCCAGCAGTCCGGTTGAGCGCTACGAGCAGTACTTC. It specifies CASSPVERYEQYF.

In this sample, this clonotype turned up many times. The chain combines TRBV12-3 or TRBV12-4 with TRBJ1-1; possible D gene TRBD1, 5 bases. The CDR3 sequence is 19 residues long. Trimming removed 3 bases at V and 1 base at J, with 24 bases between. The CDR3, as DNA: TGTGCCAGCAGTTTTATCGTATTCGAATCGACAGACCAGAACACTGAAGCTTTCTTT. The encoded protein is CASSFIVFESTDQNTEAFF.

The rearrangement uses TRBV11-2 and TRBJ2-1; D call uncertain. CDR3 size: 13 residues. Trimming left V 1 base short and J 6 bases short, with 7 bases between. In germline, CDR1 is SGHAT, CDR2 FQNNGV. CDR3 in amino acids: CASSLARFNEQFF. CDR3 coding DNA: TGTGCCAGCAGCTTAGCACGGTTCAATGAGCAGTTCTTC.

In this sample, this clonotype turned up a few times. The DNA of the CDR3 is TGTGCCAGCAGCTCCGGGAGCGGGAGTGGTTACAATGAGCAGTTCTTC. This gives the protein CASSSGSGSGYNEQFF. This chain connects TRBV7-2 to TRBJ2-1, with TRBD2 identical over 8 bases. The V gene's germline CDR1 is SGHTA and CDR2 FQGNSA. The trim removed 4 bases at V and 4 bases at J, leaving 9 bases unmatched. The CDR3 loop spans 16 amino acids.

This clonotype was found many times. The chain carries TRBV15 and TRBJ1-5; D gene uncertain. The CDR3 extends over 16 amino acids. Trimming cost V 1 base and J 0 bases, with 10 bases left between them. Germline V CDR1 and CDR2: LNHNV, YYDKDF (reference sequence). The CDR3 loop reads CATSRARIYSNQPQHF. CDR3 in DNA: TGTGCCACCAGCAGAGCTAGAATCTATAGCAATCAGCCCCAGCATTTT.

This clonotype has ten or more counts. The rearrangement links TRBV11-2 to TRBJ2-7; 8 nucleotides agree with TRBD2. The trim removed 1 base at V and 4 bases at J, leaving 15 bases unmatched. Germline CDR1 reads SGHAT; CDR2 reads FQNNGV. This CDR3 spans 18 amino acids. The CDR3 protein is CASSLVGRTGRAAYEQYF. The CDR3 DNA reads as TGTGCCAGCAGCTTAGTTGGCAGGACCGGGAGGGCCGCGTACGAGCAGTACTTC.

This clonotype was recorded at least ten times. The chain uses TRBV5-1 and TRBJ2-5; D could derive from TRBD1 or TRBD2 (5 bases each). Trimming removed 2 bases at V and 5 bases at J, with 13 bases between. This CDR3 region has 14 residues. Germline loops: CDR1 SGHRS, CDR2 YFSETQ. CDR3 in DNA: TGCGCCAGCAGCTTCGGGACCCCTAGTGAGACCCAGTACTTC. Encoded protein: CASSFGTPSETQYF.

About this clonotype itself: Being one base from a much bigger clone, this may be a read error. This chain uses TRBV5-1 with TRBJ2-3; D may match TRBD1 or TRBD2 (5 bases each). Trimming pared 1 base from V and 0 bases from J, leaving 9 bases between. The CDR3 consists of 15 residues. CDR1 is SGHRS and CDR2 is YFSETQ in the germline V gene. The DNA of the CDR3 is TGCGCCAGCAGCTTGATGGGACGGAGCACAGATACGCAGTATTTT. This gives the protein CASSLMGRSTDTQYF.

In its sample, this clonotype was seen many times. An end of the junction differs from the germline gene, which may be a read error. The V gene is TRBV3-1, the J gene TRBJ2-5; D is ambiguous. CDR3 length: 14 residues. CDR1 and CDR2 (germline): LGHDT, YNNKEL (reference sequence). The CDR3, as DNA: TGTGCCAGCAACCAAAACTATTATCAAGAGACCCAGTACTTC. Translated: CASNQNYYQETQYF.

The chain's CDR3 is CASRDQQGRDSPLHF. CDR3 bases: TGTGCCAGCAGGGACCAACAGGGAAGGGATTCACCCCTCCACTTT. The J gene is TRBJ1-6, the V gene TRBV2; D may be TRBD1 (6 bases). Germline V gene data show CDR1 as SNHLY and CDR2 as FYNNEI. Trimming took off 6 bases at V and 8 bases at J, with 17 bases between the two ends. The CDR3 spans 15 residues.

Ten or more counts support this clonotype. This rearrangement joins TRBV12-3 or TRBV12-4 to TRBJ2-2; TRBD1 is a possible D gene (6 bases). The CDR3 spans 14 residues. Trimming cost V 4 bases and J 5 bases, with 11 bases left between them. Written as DNA, the CDR3 is TGTGCCAGCAGTTCGCACGACAGGACCGGGGAGCTGTTTTTT. Encoded protein: CASSSHDRTGELFF.

This clonotype was picked up many times. V is TRBV20-1 and J is TRBJ2-7, with D unresolved. Germline V lookup: CDR1 DFQATT, CDR2 SNEGSKA (reference sequence). V shed 3 bases and J shed 3 bases, with 12 bases lying between them. This CDR3 comprises 13 residues. The CDR3 DNA sequence: TGCAGTGCTAGTTCCGGGTCCTTCTACGAGCAGTACTTC. Its translation: CSASSGSFYEQYF.

This clonotype was found many times. The genes are TRBV12-3 or TRBV12-4 and TRBJ1-1; 9 bases agree with TRBD1. The CDR3 runs 15 residues. V trimming: 3 bases; J trimming: 6 bases; junction bases outside the gene matches: 8. CDR3 amino acids: CASSLTGGLMAEAFF. The DNA of the CDR3 is TGTGCCAGCAGTTTGACAGGGGGGCTGATGGCTGAAGCTTTCTTT.

This chain connects TRBV20-1 to TRBJ1-5; D call uncertain. The germline V and J ends were trimmed by 5 bases and 6 bases, with 11 bases remaining between them. CDR1 DFQATT and CDR2 SNEGSKA come from the germline V gene (reference sequence). The CDR3 is 12 amino acids. CDR3 in amino acids: CSAQDEAQPQHF. DNA of the CDR3: TGCAGTGCTCAGGACGAGGCTCAGCCCCAGCATTTT.

The chain recombines TRBV2 with TRBJ1-2, with 8 bases aligning to TRBD1. CDR3 length: 15 amino acids. Trimming removed 9 bases from V and 3 bases from J; junction bases left unmatched: 12. The V gene's germline CDR1 is SNHLY and CDR2 FYNNEI. CDR3 DNA sequence: TGTGCCAGTAGATACCAGGGGGCGGAGGACTATGGCTACACCTTC. This encodes CASRYQGAEDYGYTF.